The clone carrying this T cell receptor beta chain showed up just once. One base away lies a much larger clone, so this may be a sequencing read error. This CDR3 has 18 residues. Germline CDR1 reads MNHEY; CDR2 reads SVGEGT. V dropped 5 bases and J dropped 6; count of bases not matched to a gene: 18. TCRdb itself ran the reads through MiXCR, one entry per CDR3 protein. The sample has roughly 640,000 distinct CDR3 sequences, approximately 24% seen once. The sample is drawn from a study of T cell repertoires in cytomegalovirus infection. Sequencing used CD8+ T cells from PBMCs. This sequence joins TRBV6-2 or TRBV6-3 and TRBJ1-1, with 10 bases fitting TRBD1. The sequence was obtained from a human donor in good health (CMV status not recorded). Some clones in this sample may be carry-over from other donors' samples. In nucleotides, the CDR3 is TGTGCCAGCAGTCCCACCGGGACAGGGGTTATAGATGACTCTGAAGCTTTCTTT. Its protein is CASSPTGTGVIDDSEAFF.